The 25 T cell receptor beta chains below all came from one sample that was sequenced in a study of blood T cell repertoires in COVID-19 (TCRdb year 2020). The protocol used for the library was the immunoSEQ multiplex PCR assay. Imported from immuneACCESS, the table was reduced by TCRdb to in-frame sequences with V and J called. These copies leave out some clones; in studies compared against another copy, an unresolved V gene accounts for under half, and the cause of the remainder is not known. Recorded for this sample are about 13,000 clones; around 90% of them occurred a single time. The ten largest account for 12% to 15% of the sample. Sequenced material: peripheral blood. The receptors here all came from a human donor in a cohort sampled during active COVID-19.

The chain uses TRBV19 and TRBJ1-1; 8 positions match TRBD1. There are 12 residues in the CDR3. Germline V gives CDR1 LNHDA, CDR2 SQIVND (reference sequence). J lost 6 bases, V lost 7 bases, and 4 bases had no gene match. CDR3 region: CASNRGASEAFF. CDR3 DNA sequence: TGTGCCAGTAACAGGGGGGCGTCTGAAGCTTTCTTT.

This clone appeared a few times. The rearrangement uses TRBV4-1 and TRBJ1-6, with a weak D call TRBD1 (6 bases). CDR1 MGHRA and CDR2 YSYEKL come from the germline V gene. Trimming removed 4 bases from V and 6 bases from J, with 13 bases in between. The CDR3 has 15 residues. CDR3 amino acids: CASSLRTESNSPLHF. The CDR3 coding sequence is TGCGCCAGCAGCCTCCGGACAGAGAGTAATTCACCCCTCCACTTT.

The rearrangement links TRBV10-3 to TRBJ2-3, with TRBD2 matching over 10 bases. Germline trimming cut 2 bases from V and 4 bases from J; bases unmatched to any gene: 3. Germline V gene lookup returns CDR1 ENHRY and CDR2 SYGVKD. The CDR3 spans 15 residues. DNA for the CDR3: TGTGCCATCAGTGAGCCTAGCGGGGGCTCAGATACGCAGTATTTT. Its translation: CAISEPSGGSDTQYF.

This clone was seen once. This chain links TRBV7-2 with TRBJ2-1, with TRBD1 as a possible D gene (7 bases). In germline, CDR1 is SGHTA, CDR2 FQGNSA. The CDR3 contains 15 residues. The V and J ends lost 5 bases and 12 bases respectively, with 23 bases between them. The CDR3 DNA follows: TGTGCCAGCAGCCAAGCGAGGGGGCGCGGGGTGAGGCAGTTCTTC. Translated: CASSQARGRGVRQFF.

CDR3 sequence (DNA): TGTGCCAGCAGCTTATTCGAGGGCTCCTACAATGAGCAGTTCTTC. It is translated as CASSLFEGSYNEQFF. The V gene is TRBV7-8, the J gene TRBJ2-1; D possibly corresponds to TRBD2 (5 bases). Germline V lookup: CDR1 SGHVS, CDR2 FQNEAQ. V was cut by 2 bases and J by 0 bases, with 8 bases left in between. CDR3 size: 15 residues.

The rearrangement joins TRBV6-4 to TRBJ1-3; the D gene is possibly TRBD1 (6 bases). The CDR3 has 13 residues. Trimming cost V 10 bases and J 5 bases, with 15 bases left between them. Germline lookup yields CDR1 MRHNA and CDR2 SNTAGT. The CDR3 here is CANPGGLRNTIYF. The CDR3 bases are TGTGCCAACCCGGGGGGGCTGAGAAACACCATATATTTT.

The chain joins TRBV6-1 to TRBJ2-7, with D possibly TRBD2 on 6 matching bases. The CDR3 runs 15 residues. V was pared by 1 base and J by 5 bases, with 15 bases between. The germline V gene has CDR1 MNHNS and CDR2 SASEGT. In DNA, the CDR3 is TGTGCCAGCAGTGAAGGGGGGGTCGGTCTAGACGAGCAGTACTTC. Its protein is CASSEGGVGLDEQYF.

The J gene is TRBJ1-2, the V gene TRBV10-1; D gene uncertain. The CDR3 has 13 amino acids. In germline, CDR1 is WNHNN, CDR2 SYGVQD (reference sequence). Trimming cost V 8 bases and J 2 bases, with 12 bases left between them. In nucleotides, the CDR3 is TGCGCCAGCCCCGGAGGAACAAACTATGGCTACACCTTC. Its protein is CASPGGTNYGYTF.

The rearrangement joins TRBV27 to TRBJ2-1; TRBD2 is a possible D gene (5 bases). The CDR3 consists of 13 residues. Per germline, CDR1 MNHEY and CDR2 SMNVEV (reference sequence). V shed 0 bases and J shed 8 bases, with 8 bases lying between them. The CDR3: CASSLSSGYEQFF. The CDR3 DNA reads TGTGCCAGCAGTTTATCTTCGGGATATGAGCAGTTCTTC.

This clone was observed a single time. The CDR3 DNA sequence: TGTGCCAGCAGCCTAACCGGGACAGGGAATAATGAGCAGTTCTTC. The encoded protein is CASSLTGTGNNEQFF. The V gene is TRBV6-5, the J gene TRBJ2-1; 9 bases are a match to TRBD1. Germline values: CDR1 MNHEY, CDR2 SVGAGI. Trimming removed 6 bases from V and 7 bases from J; junction bases left unmatched: 10. This CDR3 comprises 15 residues.

This rearrangement joins TRBV6-5 to TRBJ1-3; a weak D match, TRBD1 (5 bases). The CDR3 extends over 15 amino acids. Deletions cut 5 bases from V and 0 bases from J, with 11 bases between. CDR1 and CDR2 from the germline V gene are MNHEY and SVGAGI. The CDR3 bases are TGTGCCAGCAGTCAGGGATTTTTCTCTGGAAACACCATATATTTT. Protein product: CASSQGFFSGNTIYF.

J is TRBJ2-3 and V is TRBV19; D is uncertain. CDR1 and CDR2 from the germline V gene are LNHDA and SQIVND (reference sequence). V was cut by 7 bases and J by 1 base, with 9 bases left in between. The CDR3 has 13 residues. CDR3 in amino acids: CASTSTGTDTQYF. CDR3 bases: TGTGCCAGTACCTCCACAGGCACAGATACGCAGTATTTT.

The chain joins TRBV10-1 to TRBJ2-1, with TRBD2 matching over 11 bases. Trimming removed 4 bases from V and 7 bases from J; junction bases left unmatched: 0. Looked up from germline, CDR1 is WNHNN and CDR2 is SYGVQD (reference sequence). The CDR3 extends over 13 amino acids. The CDR3 loop is CASSVAGGNEQFF. CDR3 nucleotide sequence: TGCGCCAGCAGTGTAGCGGGGGGGAATGAGCAGTTCTTC.

The chain combines TRBV10-3 with TRBJ1-2; D is unresolved. The CDR3 is made up of 15 amino acids. V was pared by 7 bases and J by 0 bases, with 15 bases between. The V gene's germline CDR1 is ENHRY and CDR2 SYGVKD. The CDR3 spells CAITGGQDSNYGYTF. The CDR3 DNA follows: TGTGCCATCACCGGAGGGCAGGACTCTAACTATGGCTACACCTTC.

The chain employs TRBV9 and TRBJ1-5; D is possibly TRBD1 (6 bases). Trimming stripped 0 bases from V and 1 base from J, with 8 bases between. Germline lookup yields CDR1 SGDLS and CDR2 YYNGEE. The CDR3 spans 15 residues. In DNA form, the CDR3 reads TGTGCCAGCAGCGTAGGGGGGCGGAGCAATCAGCCCCAGCATTTT. It encodes CASSVGGRSNQPQHF.

This rearrangement joins TRBV7-2 to TRBJ2-3; D ambiguous. The V and J ends lost 3 bases and 4 bases respectively, with 8 bases between them. In germline, CDR1 is SGHTA, CDR2 FQGNSA. This CDR3 spans 13 amino acids. The CDR3: CASSLGLPDTQYF. The CDR3 coding sequence is TGTGCCAGCAGCTTGGGCCTCCCAGATACGCAGTATTTT.

This chain uses TRBV19 with TRBJ1-1; TRBD1 is a possible D gene (5 bases). The germline gives CDR1 LNHDA, CDR2 SQIVND (reference sequence). This CDR3 is 14 amino acids long. Trimming shortened V by 6 bases and J by 8 bases, and 19 bases separated the two germline ends. This CDR3 is CASSTQGLTVEAFF. Written as DNA, the CDR3 is TGTGCCAGTAGCACGCAAGGCTTGACAGTAGAAGCTTTCTTT.

This clone was seen once. The rearrangement joins TRBV7-8 to TRBJ2-7; TRBD2 matches 8 bases. V lost 0 bases and J lost 0; bases outside the gene matches: 7. Per the germline V gene, CDR1 is SGHVS and CDR2 is FQNEAQ. CDR3 length: 17 amino acids. CDR3 region: CASSLARPGGDSYEQYF. In DNA form, the CDR3 reads TGTGCCAGCAGCTTAGCGAGGCCGGGGGGGGACTCCTACGAGCAGTACTTC.

This chain links TRBV5-1 with TRBJ2-1; tentatively, D is TRBD2 (7 bases). The CDR3 sequence is 14 residues long. V was cut by 5 bases and J by 10 bases, with 19 bases left in between. The germline gives CDR1 SGHRS, CDR2 YFSETQ. The CDR3 sequence is CASSRGQQGGEQFF. The CDR3 nucleotides are TGCGCCAGCAGTAGGGGTCAACAGGGAGGGGAGCAGTTCTTC.

The V call is TRBV19, the J call TRBJ2-5; 9 bases map to TRBD1. Germline CDR1 reads LNHDA; CDR2 reads SQIVND (reference sequence). The CDR3 consists of 16 residues. With 3 bases clipped from V and 1 base from J, the junction kept 6 bases outside the gene matches. CDR3 in amino acids: CASSILSDRGQETQYF. The DNA of the CDR3 is TGTGCCAGTAGTATTCTTTCGGACAGGGGCCAAGAGACCCAGTACTTC.

CDR3 coding DNA: TGTGCCAGCAGAGGTGGGGGGGGACCACGCTACGAGCAGTACTTC. Its protein product is CASRGGGGPRYEQYF. J is TRBJ2-7 and V is TRBV27; 7 bases line up with TRBD2. The J segment lost 3 bases and the V segment lost 6 bases, leaving 11 bases of the junction unmatched. The germline V gene encodes CDR1 MNHEY and CDR2 SMNVEV (reference sequence). The CDR3 is 15 residues long.

J is TRBJ2-5 and V is TRBV7-9; 8 nucleotides align to TRBD2. Trimming took 4 bases from V and 5 from J; bases not matched to a gene: 15. Germline V gene data show CDR1 as SEHNR and CDR2 as FQNEAQ (reference sequence). The CDR3 contains 17 residues. This CDR3 is CASSSSPSGGPWETQYF. DNA for the CDR3: TGTGCCAGCAGCTCTTCTCCCTCGGGGGGGCCATGGGAGACCCAGTACTTC.

The V and J genes are TRBV28 and TRBJ1-5; D not certain. The CDR3 totals 14 residues. Germline assignment: CDR1 MDHEN and CDR2 SYDVKM. Trimming removed 5 bases at V and 1 base at J, with 9 bases between. As DNA, the CDR3 is TGTGCCAGCAGTCCTGGCCAAAGCAATCAGCCCCAGCATTTT. Encoded protein: CASSPGQSNQPQHF.

This clone appeared a single time. The V gene is TRBV28, the J gene TRBJ2-5; 10 nucleotides line up with TRBD1. J lost 1 base, V lost 8 bases, and 4 bases had no gene match. Germline V gives CDR1 MDHEN, CDR2 SYDVKM. This CDR3 contains 14 residues. The CDR3 here is CASHRTGGQETQYF. The CDR3 nucleotides are TGTGCCAGCCACCGGACAGGGGGCCAAGAGACCCAGTACTTC.

The rearrangement links TRBV29-1 to TRBJ2-5, with 11 bases matching TRBD2. V was pared by 0 bases and J by 5 bases, with 5 bases of the junction left unmatched. The CDR3 sequence is 15 residues long. The germline gives CDR1 SQVTM, CDR2 ANQGSEA. The CDR3 DNA reads TGCAGCGTTGAAGAAATGCCTAGCGGGAGGGAGACCCAGTACTTC. This codes for CSVEEMPSGRETQYF.